One sample yielded the 32 T cell receptor beta chains listed below, sequenced in a study of cytomegalovirus exposure and HLA in healthy donors. Clones were read by immunoSEQ multiplex PCR, and TCRdb kept only the in-frame ones, dropping some. The sample has approximately 200,000 clones; approximately 88% are singletons. The source material was PBMCs. These receptors were collected from a young man in good health and CMV-seropositive.

In the case of this clone: The same CDR3 can be traced to other DNA sequences in this sample. CDR3 protein: CASSFGDNQPQHF. In nucleotides, the CDR3 is TGTGCCAGCAGCTTCGGGGACAATCAGCCCCAGCATTTT. The J gene is TRBJ1-5, the V gene TRBV7-2, with D uncertain. The germline gives CDR1 SGHTA, CDR2 FQGNSA. The CDR3 extends over 13 amino acids. The V end lost 3 bases, the J end lost 3 bases, and 6 bases lay between the germline ends.

V is TRBV6-5 and J is TRBJ2-1, with TRBD2 matching over 7 bases. There are 15 residues in the CDR3. CDR1 MNHEY and CDR2 SVGAGI come from the germline V gene. Trimming removed 5 bases from V and 0 bases from J; junction bases left unmatched: 4. Here the CDR3 DNA reads TGTGCCAGCAGTCGAACGGGAGGCTCCTACAATGAGCAGTTCTTC. This sequence encodes CASSRTGGSYNEQFF.

The CDR3 DNA reads as TGTGCCAGCAGTTTGCGGGGTAACTATGGCTACACCTTC. It codes for CASSLRGNYGYTF. This chain links TRBV28 with TRBJ1-2, with no clear D. The CDR3 totals 13 residues. The germline CDR1 and CDR2 sequences are MDHEN and SYDVKM. The V and J ends lost 3 bases and 1 base respectively, with 6 bases between them.

This clone was observed a few times. Germline is not matched at one junction end, which may reflect a read error. The chain links TRBV30 to TRBJ2-7, with D hard to call. This CDR3 is built from 11 residues. Germline V lookup: CDR1 GTSNPN, CDR2 SVGIG (reference sequence). The CDR3 protein is CAWSVQNRPRF. DNA for the CDR3: TGTGCCTGGAGTGTACAGAACCGGCCCAGGTTC. The variable domain in full, with the rest retrieved from reference TRBV30 and TRBJ2-7, is SQTIHQWPATLVQPVGSPLSLECTVEGTSNPNLYWYRQAAGRGLQLLFYSVGIGQISSEVPQNLSASRPQDRQFILSSKKLLLSDSGFYLCAWSVQNRPRFGPGTRLTVT.

CDR3 loop: CASSITTTDTQYF. CDR3 coding DNA: TGTGCCAGTAGTATAACTACCACAGATACGCAGTATTTT. V gene TRBV19 combines with J gene TRBJ2-3; D not resolved. V dropped 2 bases and J dropped 2 bases, with 5 bases sitting between them. Germline lookup yields CDR1 LNHDA and CDR2 SQIVND (reference sequence). CDR3 length equals 13 residues.

The rearrangement uses TRBV30 and TRBJ2-1; the match to TRBD2 covers 12 bases. J gave up 12 bases and V 5 bases, and 14 bases lay outside the gene matches. There are 15 residues in the CDR3. Germline V gene sequence: CDR1 GTSNPN, CDR2 SVGIG (reference sequence). DNA of the CDR3: TGTGCCTGGGCCCCTGCGACTAGCGGGGGCCTCTGGCAGTTCTTC. It is translated as CAWAPATSGGLWQFF.

This clone was detected only once. The J gene is TRBJ1-2, the V gene TRBV6-1; D not certain. The CDR3 extends over 13 amino acids. V gave up 5 bases and J gave up 12 bases, with 19 bases separating them. Germline V lookup: CDR1 MNHNS, CDR2 SASEGT. The CDR3 nucleotides read TGTGCCAGCAGTCTAGGTGCGGATGGTTCTAACACCTTC. Its protein is CASSLGADGSNTF.

This rearrangement joins TRBV29-1 to TRBJ2-1; 11 positions match TRBD2. CDR1 and CDR2 (germline): SQVTM, ANQGSEA. CDR3 size: 15 residues. V lost 5 bases and J lost 2; bases outside the gene matches: 5. This CDR3 reads CSVRLAGGPYNEQFF. Here the CDR3 DNA reads TGCAGCGTTCGCCTAGCGGGAGGTCCCTACAATGAGCAGTTCTTC.

This chain uses TRBV6-1 with TRBJ2-2; unclear D gene. In germline, CDR1 is MNHNS, CDR2 SASEGT. The CDR3 has 15 residues. The V end was cut by 6 bases, the J end by 7 bases, with 18 bases between. CDR3 nucleotides: TGTGCCAGCAGCCAAACCCGTCCCGGTCTCGGGGAGCTGTTTTTT. Protein product: CASSQTRPGLGELFF.

The sample holds a few counts of this clone. The J gene is TRBJ2-7, the V gene TRBV7-2; 9 bases fit TRBD2. The V gene's germline CDR1 is SGHTA and CDR2 FQGNSA. This CDR3 spans 14 amino acids. The V gene end was trimmed by 7 bases and the J gene end by 4 bases; junction bases not matched to a gene: 8. CDR3 nucleotide sequence: TGTGCCAGCACCTATAGCGGGAGCGGTTACGAGCAGTACTTC. It encodes CASTYSGSGYEQYF.

V usage is TRBV7-6 and J usage is TRBJ1-4; D may be TRBD1 (5 bases). The germline V gene has CDR1 SGHVS and CDR2 FNYEAQ. CDR3 size: 14 residues. With 1 base removed from V and 7 bases from J, the gap between germline ends came to 10 bases. The CDR3 loop is CASSLGSRGEKLFF. The CDR3 coding sequence is TGTGCCAGCAGCTTAGGCAGTAGGGGTGAAAAACTGTTTTTT.

V and J are TRBV5-4 and TRBJ2-3; possible D gene TRBD1, 5 bases. The CDR3 sequence is 16 residues long. V lost 1 base and J lost 0, with 12 bases in between. Germline V gene data show CDR1 as SGHNT and CDR2 as YYREEE (reference sequence). Written as DNA, the CDR3 is TGTGCCAGCAGCTTGTCCAGGGTTGGTAGCACAGATACGCAGTATTTT. Its protein is CASSLSRVGSTDTQYF.

The CDR3 DNA reads as TGTGCCAGTAGTATGCTGGGCAGCTCCTACAATGAGCAGTTCTTC. Translating it yields CASSMLGSSYNEQFF. V and J are TRBV19 and TRBJ2-1; D is uncertain. CDR1 is LNHDA, CDR2 SQIVND, per germline (reference sequence). V was shortened by 3 bases and J by 0 bases, with 9 bases between the two germline ends. This CDR3 spans 15 amino acids. Combining the CDR3 with reference TRBV19 and TRBJ2-1 gives the whole variable domain DGGITQSPKYLFRKEGQNVTLSCEQNLNHDAMYWYRQDPGQGLRLIYYSQIVNDFQKGDIAEGYSVSREKKESFPLTVTSAQKNPTAFYLCASSMLGSSYNEQFFGPGTRLTVL.

The V call is TRBV28, the J call TRBJ2-1; 9 nucleotides match TRBD2. The germline V gene encodes CDR1 MDHEN and CDR2 SYDVKM. This CDR3 has 16 amino acids. V dropped 7 bases and J dropped 4; count of bases not matched to a gene: 11. The CDR3, as DNA: TGTGCCAGCAACCCTAGCGGGACGACACGGTACAATGAGCAGTTCTTC. It specifies CASNPSGTTRYNEQFF.

This chain links TRBV7-2 with TRBJ2-3; TRBD2 is a possible D gene (6 bases). The CDR3 sequence is 15 residues long. In germline, CDR1 is SGHTA, CDR2 FQGNSA. Trimming removed 1 base at V and 0 bases at J, with 8 bases between. Here the CDR3 reads CASSLGDFSTDTQYF. CDR3 in DNA: TGTGCCAGCAGCTTAGGGGACTTTAGCACAGATACGCAGTATTTT.

This chain uses TRBV7-3 with TRBJ2-1; the D gene is possibly TRBD2 (5 bases). Per the germline V gene, CDR1 is SGHTA and CDR2 is FQGTGA. The length of the CDR3 is 14 residues. V was clipped by 5 bases and J by 0 bases, with 8 bases between them. The CDR3 protein is CASSPDFSYNEQFF. DNA of the CDR3: TGTGCCAGCAGCCCGGACTTCTCCTACAATGAGCAGTTCTTC.

The chain links TRBV30 to TRBJ2-5; 8 positions agree with TRBD2. The CDR3 extends over 13 amino acids. In germline, CDR1 is GTSNPN, CDR2 SVGIG (reference sequence). V trimming: 2 bases; J trimming: 5 bases; junction bases outside the gene matches: 4. The CDR3 coding sequence is TGTGCCTGGAGTCAGGGCGGGAGGGAGACCCAGTACTTC. This encodes CAWSQGGRETQYF. Full variable domain (missing parts from reference TRBV30 and TRBJ2-5): SQTIHQWPATLVQPVGSPLSLECTVEGTSNPNLYWYRQAAGRGLQLLFYSVGIGQISSEVPQNLSASRPQDRQFILSSKKLLLSDSGFYLCAWSQGGRETQYFGPGTRLLVL.

The genes are TRBV7-2 and TRBJ2-5, with D possibly TRBD2 on 5 matching bases. The CDR3 contains 14 residues. The V end lost 7 bases, the J end lost 2 bases, and 14 bases lay between the germline ends. The germline V gene encodes CDR1 SGHTA and CDR2 FQGNSA. The CDR3 nucleotides read TGTGCCAGCACCCTCCGGGGTATTCAAGAGACCCAGTACTTC. It encodes CASTLRGIQETQYF. Looking up the rest from reference TRBV7-2 and TRBJ2-5 gives the full variable domain: GAGVSQSPSNKVTEKGKDVELRCDPISGHTALYWYRQSLGQGLEFLIYFQGNSAPDKSGLPSDRFSAERTGGSVSTLTIQRTQQEDSAVYLCASTLRGIQETQYFGPGTRLLVL.

This chain joins TRBV11-1 and TRBJ2-5; TRBD1 agrees at 9 bases. Trimming cost V 5 bases and J 5 bases; bases outside gene matches: 9. Germline-derived CDR1 and CDR2 are SGHAT and FQDESV (reference sequence). The CDR3 loop spans 15 amino acids. CDR3 protein: CASSGTPTGGETQYF. CDR3 DNA: TGTGCCAGCAGCGGAACACCGACAGGGGGGGAGACCCAGTACTTC.

The CDR3 here is CASSLRSRLGETQYF. CDR3 nucleotides: TGTGCCAGCAGTTTAAGGTCCAGGCTTGGGGAGACCCAGTACTTC. The chain links TRBV27 to TRBJ2-5; D not certain. V dropped 2 bases and J dropped 5 bases, with 15 bases sitting between them. CDR1 is MNHEY and CDR2 is SMNVEV in the germline V gene (reference sequence). CDR3 size: 15 residues.

The chain uses TRBV19 and TRBJ2-3, with a possible D match to TRBD2 (5 bases). This CDR3 region has 15 residues. Trimming removed 3 bases at V and 6 bases at J, with 16 bases between. Germline assignment: CDR1 LNHDA and CDR2 SQIVND (reference sequence). Written as DNA, the CDR3 is TGTGCCAGTAGTATTTGGCCCCGGGATGGGGATACGCAGTATTTT. It encodes CASSIWPRDGDTQYF.

The rearrangement uses TRBV6-5 and TRBJ1-5; 8 nucleotides match TRBD1. Germline-derived CDR1 and CDR2 are MNHEY and SVGAGI. V lost 9 bases, J lost 4 bases, and 5 bases stayed unmatched. The CDR3 is 13 residues long. The CDR3 protein is CASQGAQNQPQHF. In nucleotides, the CDR3 is TGTGCCAGTCAGGGGGCTCAGAATCAGCCCCAGCATTTT.

The CDR3 sequence: CASSKAVGGHYEQYF. The CDR3 bases are TGTGCCAGCAGCAAAGCCGTAGGGGGACACTACGAGCAGTACTTC. The rearrangement uses TRBV21-1 and TRBJ2-7; the D segment call TRBD1 is taken from the table without a DNA check. TRBV21-1 is a recognized pseudogene. There are 15 residues in the CDR3.

The DNA for the CDR3 is TGTGCCAGCAGTGAAGCGGGAGGGGAGCAGTACTTC. Translated: CASSEAGGEQYF. This chain joins TRBV6-1 and TRBJ2-7; TRBD2 matches at 7 bases. V lost 0 bases to trimming and J lost 7 bases; unmatched junction nucleotides: 0. The CDR3 contains 12 residues. The V gene's germline CDR1 is MNHNS and CDR2 SASEGT.

The chain links TRBV7-2 to TRBJ1-1, with D possibly TRBD1 on 5 matching bases. Per germline, CDR1 SGHTA and CDR2 FQGNSA. V lost 3 bases to trimming and J lost 7 bases, with 12 bases between them. CDR3 length: 13 amino acids. The CDR3, as DNA: TGTGCCAGCAGCTTTGCCGGGGGATTTGAAGCTTTCTTT. It translates to CASSFAGGFEAFF.

This chain joins TRBV11-2 and TRBJ2-5; 8 bases match TRBD1. CDR3 length: 14 amino acids. Germline values: CDR1 SGHAT, CDR2 FQNNGV. J lost 5 bases, V lost 5 bases, and 7 bases had no gene match. DNA for the CDR3: TGTGCCAGCAGCCCGCGGACAGGGAGTGAGACCCAGTACTTC. Its translation is CASSPRTGSETQYF.

The chain employs TRBV27 and TRBJ1-2, with D uncertain. Germline CDR1 reads MNHEY; CDR2 reads SMNVEV (reference sequence). V was trimmed by 6 bases and J by 6 bases, leaving 14 bases between them. The length of the CDR3 is 13 residues. The DNA of the CDR3 is TGTGCCAGCAGCCCTGACCCCAGGCATGGCTACACCTTC. Its protein product is CASSPDPRHGYTF.

The chain couples TRBV28 to TRBJ1-2; D unclear. Trimming removed 6 bases at V and 2 bases at J, with 10 bases between. Germline CDR1 is MDHEN and CDR2 is SYDVKM. The CDR3 contains 13 residues. CDR3 protein: CASSPTRNYGYTF. The CDR3 DNA sequence: TGTGCCAGCAGCCCGACACGAAACTATGGCTACACCTTC.

This clone was detected once. V gene TRBV12-5 combines with J gene TRBJ1-4; TRBD1 is a possible D gene (6 bases). Germline V gene sequence: CDR1 LGHNT, CDR2 FRNRAP. The CDR3 loop spans 15 amino acids. The germline V and J ends were trimmed by 5 bases and 3 bases, with 13 bases remaining between them. The CDR3 is CASGPRQDSNEKLFF. Here the CDR3 DNA reads TGTGCTAGTGGTCCGAGACAGGACTCTAATGAAAAACTGTTTTTT. Full variable domain (outside the CDR3, taken from reference TRBV12-5 and TRBJ1-4): DARVTQTPRHKVTEMGQEVTMRCQPILGHNTVFWYRQTMMQGLELLAYFRNRAPLDDSGMPKDRFSAEMPDATLATLKIQPSEPRDSAVYFCASGPRQDSNEKLFFGSGTQLSVL.

This chain joins TRBV4-1 and TRBJ2-2, with 14 positions matching TRBD2. The CDR3 length is 16 residues. CDR1 MGHRA and CDR2 YSYEKL come from the germline V gene. Trimming took 6 bases from V and 7 from J; bases not matched to a gene: 7. The CDR3 bases are TGCGCCAGCAGTCCGGGACTAGCGGGAGTACGCGGGGAGCTGTTTTTT. This encodes CASSPGLAGVRGELFF.

The chain couples TRBV10-3 to TRBJ2-5; the match to TRBD1 covers 7 bases. The CDR3 runs 14 residues. CDR1 is ENHRY and CDR2 is SYGVKD in the germline V gene. With V trimmed by 4 bases and J by 5 bases, 7 bases remained unmatched. In nucleotides, the CDR3 is TGTGCCATCAGTGTGACAGGGTCCATGGAGACCCAGTACTTC. Translated: CAISVTGSMETQYF.

V and J are TRBV4-3 and TRBJ1-4, with D possibly TRBD1 on 5 matching bases. Germline V gene data show CDR1 as LGHNA and CDR2 as YSLEER. CDR3 length: 17 amino acids. Trimming cost V 1 base and J 7 bases, with 19 bases left between them. Here the CDR3 DNA reads TGCGCCAGCAGCCAAGTCGTCTTTGCAGGGATCGGTGAAAAACTGTTTTTT. This encodes CASSQVVFAGIGEKLFF.